This paragraph covers one TCR beta chain sequence. Primers: 60 Vbeta forward and 13 Jbeta reverse. Measured with immunoSEQ multiplex PCR; TCRdb has only the in-frame clones, and not every one. Counted here are about 160,000 clones, roughly 82% occurring once; the ten biggest clones make up around 10%. Germline CDR1 reads SGDLS; CDR2 reads YYNGEE. The CDR3 has 15 residues. The junction had 5 bases not matched to a gene; V was cut back by 4 bases and J by 6 bases. These data belong to a study of cytomegalovirus exposure and HLA in healthy donors. The TCR sequence derives from a man aged 45-65 years in good health and CMV-seropositive. The J gene is TRBJ2-1, the V gene TRBV9; 12 nucleotides agree with TRBD2. Sequencing was carried out using PBMCs. The CDR3 here is CASSTRLAGVNEQFF. The DNA of the CDR3 is TGTGCCAGCAGCACGCGACTAGCGGGGGTCAATGAGCAGTTCTTC.